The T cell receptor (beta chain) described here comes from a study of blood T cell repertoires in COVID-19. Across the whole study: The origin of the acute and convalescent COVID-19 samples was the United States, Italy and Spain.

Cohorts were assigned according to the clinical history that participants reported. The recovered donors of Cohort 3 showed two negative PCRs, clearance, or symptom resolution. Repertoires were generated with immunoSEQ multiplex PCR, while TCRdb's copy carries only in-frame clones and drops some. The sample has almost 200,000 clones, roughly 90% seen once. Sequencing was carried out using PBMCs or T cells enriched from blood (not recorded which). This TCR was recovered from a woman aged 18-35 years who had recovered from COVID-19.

The DNA of the CDR3 is TGTGCCACCAGCCCAGGGACAGGGGGACCCCACATTCAGTACTTC. As protein: CATSPGTGGPHIQYF. The gene calls are TRBV24-1 and TRBJ2-4, with 11 nucleotides matching TRBD1. V dropped 7 bases and J dropped 8; count of bases not matched to a gene: 9. This CDR3 comprises 15 residues. In germline, CDR1 is KGHDR, CDR2 SFDVKD.